The 7 T cell receptor beta chains presented below share a single source sample, sequenced in a study of beta chain features in type 1 diabetes. The antigens for these receptors are not known. Sequencing targeted expressed TCRB transcripts, as all isolated RNA had been reverse transcribed. Assay: immunoSEQ multiplex PCR; the TCRdb copy retains only in-frame clones and omits some. The sample contains around 710,000 clones, 9.5% to 15% of which appear only once. Overall study results and limits: Moderately but significantly shorter TCRB CDR3s were found in Type 1 diabetes patients in all four CD4+ subsets.

The sample consisted of naive CD4+ T cells from blood. These receptors all stem from a man younger than 40 with type 1 diabetes.

The chain links TRBV6-6 to TRBJ2-3; no definite D call. The CDR3 length is 13 residues. V was trimmed by 5 bases and J by 4 bases, leaving 10 bases between them. Germline CDR1 MNHNY, CDR2 SVGAGI (reference sequence). CDR3 nucleotides: TGTGCCAGCAGTCGAAATGGGGCAGATACGCAGTATTTT. It is translated as CASSRNGADTQYF.

This chain connects TRBV4-3 to TRBJ1-2; 7 nucleotides align to TRBD1. This CDR3 comprises 18 residues. J gave up 0 bases and V 0 bases, and 10 bases lay outside the gene matches. Germline CDR1 reads LGHNA; CDR2 reads YSLEER. CDR3 amino acids: CASSQDLRTGLANYGYTF. The CDR3 DNA is TGCGCCAGCAGCCAAGATTTAAGGACAGGACTAGCTAACTATGGCTACACCTTC.

This clone has a handful of counts. This rearrangement joins TRBV29-1 to TRBJ2-5, with 7 bases matching TRBD2. The CDR3 has 15 residues. Per the germline V gene, CDR1 is SQVTM and CDR2 is ANQGSEA. J gave up 1 base and V 6 bases, and 11 bases lay outside the gene matches. The CDR3 coding sequence is TGCAGCGTCGCCGTCGGAGGCGGGGGCCAAGAGACCCAGTACTTC. Its translation is CSVAVGGGGQETQYF.

The rearrangement links TRBV28 to TRBJ2-5; D is uncertain. Trimming removed 3 bases from V and 2 bases from J, with 4 bases in between. The CDR3 covers 12 residues. Germline assignment: CDR1 MDHEN and CDR2 SYDVKM. Here the CDR3 reads CASSLKQETQYF. The CDR3 DNA is TGTGCCAGCAGTTTGAAGCAAGAGACCCAGTACTTC.

CDR3 nucleotide sequence: TGTGCCAGCTTACCGACAACAGGGGGAGTCAATGAGCAGTTCTTC. Translated: CASLPTTGGVNEQFF. The J gene is TRBJ2-1, the V gene TRBV6-6; the match to TRBD1 covers 8 bases. Germline values: CDR1 MNHNY, CDR2 SVGAGI (reference sequence). The CDR3 consists of 15 residues. V gave up 8 bases and J gave up 6 bases; unmatched junction bases: 12.

This clone has only a few counts. This chain connects TRBV2 to TRBJ2-3; tentatively, D is TRBD1 (5 bases). Germline assignment: CDR1 SNHLY and CDR2 FYNNEI. The CDR3 is 13 residues long. Between the trimmed V and J ends, which lost 6 bases and 2 bases, there was a span of 9 bases. This chain's CDR3 is CASSAGSTDTQYF. As DNA, the CDR3 is TGTGCCAGCAGCGCAGGGTCCACAGATACGCAGTATTTT. Drawing the rest from reference TRBV2 and TRBJ2-3, the complete variable domain is EPEVTQTPSHQVTQMGQEVILRCVPISNHLYFYWYRQILGQKVEFLVSFYNNEISEKSEIFDDQFSVERPDGSNFTLKIRSTKLEDSAMYFCASSAGSTDTQYFGPGTRLTVL.

This clone came up a few times. CDR3 DNA: TGTGCCAGCAGTGATCGCGTGAGTCGGACTGAAGCTTTCTTT. It yields the protein CASSDRVSRTEAFF. J is TRBJ1-1 and V is TRBV25-1, with D uncertain. CDR3 length: 14 amino acids. V dropped 3 bases and J dropped 5 bases, with 13 bases sitting between them. Germline values: CDR1 MGHDK, CDR2 SYGVNS.